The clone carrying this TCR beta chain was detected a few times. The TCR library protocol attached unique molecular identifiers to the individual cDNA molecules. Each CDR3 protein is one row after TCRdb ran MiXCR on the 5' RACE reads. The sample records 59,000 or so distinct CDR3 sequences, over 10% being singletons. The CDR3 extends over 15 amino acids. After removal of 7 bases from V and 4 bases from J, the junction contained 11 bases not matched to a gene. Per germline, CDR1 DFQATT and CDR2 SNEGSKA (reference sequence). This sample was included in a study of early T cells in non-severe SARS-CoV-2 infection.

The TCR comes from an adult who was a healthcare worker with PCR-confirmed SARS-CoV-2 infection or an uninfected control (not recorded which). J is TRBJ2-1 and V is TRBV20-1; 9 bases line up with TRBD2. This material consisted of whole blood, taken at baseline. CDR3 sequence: CSVRGGSGSYNEQFF. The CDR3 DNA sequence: TGCAGTGTTCGGGGGGGTAGCGGGAGTTACAATGAGCAGTTCTTC.